A single sample gave rise to the 8 T cell receptor beta chains below, sequenced in a study of response to subunit inactivated influenza vaccine. TCRdb called the RT-PCR reads again in MiXCR, with one record for every CDR3 protein. The repertoire holds more than 700,000 distinct CDR3 sequences, approximately 21% seen once, with 9.5% to 13% in the top ten. Source: PBMCs from blood, taken roughly 5 days after vaccination. Receptors were obtained from a man in his fifties or sixties who received an inactivated influenza vaccine.

This clonotype was picked up a small number of times. The chain is built from TRBV7-2 and TRBJ1-2; D uncertain. V gave up 5 bases and J gave up 2 bases, with 12 bases separating them. Germline assignment: CDR1 SGHTA and CDR2 FQGNSA. The CDR3 covers 14 residues. CDR3 nucleotides: TGTGCCAGCAGCCAAAACTCAGGAAACTATGGCTACACCTTC. Translating it yields CASSQNSGNYGYTF.

In its sample, this clonotype was seen a few times. V gene TRBV20-1 combines with J gene TRBJ2-7; 7 bases agree with TRBD2. Per the germline V gene, CDR1 is DFQATT and CDR2 is SNEGSKA (reference sequence). The CDR3 sequence is 14 residues long. Unmatched junction bases numbered 9, after V lost 4 bases and J lost 3 bases. The CDR3 here is CSAMVASGYYEQYF. The CDR3 DNA reads TGCAGTGCTATGGTGGCTAGCGGATACTACGAGCAGTACTTC.

The rearrangement links TRBV20-1 to TRBJ2-7; 13 bases align to TRBD2. Germline V gives CDR1 DFQATT, CDR2 SNEGSKA (reference sequence). The CDR3 sequence is 14 residues long. J gave up 4 bases and V 2 bases, and 2 bases lay outside the gene matches. CDR3 DNA sequence: TGCAGTGCTAGACAGACTAGCGGGAGGTACGAGCAGTACTTC. Protein product: CSARQTSGRYEQYF.

A few counts support this clonotype. The DNA of the CDR3 is TGTGCCACCAGCAGAGTGGCGGGAGGGTCCTACGAGCAGTACTTC. Amino acids: CATSRVAGGSYEQYF. The V call is TRBV15, the J call TRBJ2-7, with 9 bases matching TRBD2. Germline loops: CDR1 LNHNV, CDR2 YYDKDF (reference sequence). Trimming removed 1 base from V and 1 base from J; junction bases left unmatched: 2. The CDR3 runs to 15 residues.

Ten or more counts support this clonotype. The chain uses TRBV29-1 and TRBJ2-3; D call uncertain. Germline V gives CDR1 SQVTM, CDR2 ANQGSEA. V lost 2 bases to trimming and J lost 2 bases, with 2 bases between them. The CDR3 loop spans 11 amino acids. The CDR3 DNA reads TGCAGCGTTGAAAACACAGATACGCAGTATTTT. Encoded protein: CSVENTDTQYF.

This chain connects TRBV7-2 to TRBJ1-1; tentative D call: TRBD1 (5 bases). The length of the CDR3 is 13 residues. The germline V and J ends were trimmed by 5 bases and 5 bases, with 12 bases remaining between them. The germline CDR1 and CDR2 sequences are SGHTA and FQGNSA. CDR3 nucleotide sequence: TGTGCCAGCAGCAGAGGGGCGCGGACTGAAGCTTTCTTT. This translates into CASSRGARTEAFF.

The CDR3: CASSPPTLGGRTQYF. CDR3 in DNA: TGTGCCAGCTCACCACCGACACTGGGTGGGCGGACCCAGTACTTC. The chain uses TRBV18 and TRBJ2-5; D gene ambiguous. The CDR3 covers 15 residues. Between the trimmed V and J ends, which lost 0 bases and 7 bases, there was a span of 15 bases. Germline assignment: CDR1 KGHSH and CDR2 LQKENI.

This clonotype has just a few counts. V gene TRBV9 combines with J gene TRBJ1-2; D not certain. Germline CDR1 and CDR2: SGDLS and YYNGEE. The V end was cut by 3 bases, the J end by 6 bases, with 18 bases between. The CDR3 totals 15 residues. As DNA, the CDR3 is TGTGCCAGCAGCGCCAGTGTCCTGCTGGGGAATGGCTACACCTTC. Amino acids: CASSASVLLGNGYTF.